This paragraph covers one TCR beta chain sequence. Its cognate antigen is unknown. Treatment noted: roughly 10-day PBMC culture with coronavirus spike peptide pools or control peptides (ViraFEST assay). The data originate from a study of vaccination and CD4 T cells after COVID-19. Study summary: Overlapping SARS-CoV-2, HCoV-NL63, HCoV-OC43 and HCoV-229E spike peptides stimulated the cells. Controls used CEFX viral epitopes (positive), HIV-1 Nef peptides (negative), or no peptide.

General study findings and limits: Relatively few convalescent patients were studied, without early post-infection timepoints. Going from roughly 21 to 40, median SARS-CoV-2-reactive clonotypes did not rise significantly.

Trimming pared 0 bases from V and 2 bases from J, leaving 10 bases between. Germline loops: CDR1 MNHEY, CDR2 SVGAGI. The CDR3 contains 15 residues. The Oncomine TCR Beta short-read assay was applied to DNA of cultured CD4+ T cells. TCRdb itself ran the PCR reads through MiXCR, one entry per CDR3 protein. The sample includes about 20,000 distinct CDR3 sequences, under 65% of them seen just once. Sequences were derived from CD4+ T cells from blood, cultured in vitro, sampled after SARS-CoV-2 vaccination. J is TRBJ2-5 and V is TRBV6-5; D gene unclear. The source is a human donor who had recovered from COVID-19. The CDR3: CASSYSIQSQETQYF. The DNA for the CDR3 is TGTGCCAGCAGTTACTCGATCCAGAGTCAAGAGACCCAGTACTTC.